The entry below gives a single T cell receptor beta chain sequence along with its context. Its antigen is unidentified. This CDR3 has 16 residues. The V gene lost 0 bases and the J gene lost 4 bases, with 13 bases spanning the gap. CDR1 is MNHNY, CDR2 SVGAGI, per germline (reference sequence). This sample was taken from a study of T cell responses to AZD1222 COVID-19 vaccine. Findings and limits, study-wide: In all cases, repertoires were sampled only after the peak T cell response. The donors showed a predominance of white British ancestry and of females, with possible underestimation of clonal diversity. The breadth and depth of Spike-specific TCRs increased once two AZD1222 doses had been given.

Measured with immunoSEQ multiplex PCR; TCRdb has only the in-frame clones, and not every one. Of under 150,000 clones listed, around nine tenths are singletons. Sequencing used peripheral blood, obtained on day 0 of MenACWY control vaccination. This sequence joins TRBV6-6 and TRBJ1-5; possibly TRBD1 for D (6 bases). This TCR was recovered from an adult in good health. The CDR3: CASSYSGDISNQPQHF. CDR3 DNA: TGTGCCAGCAGTTACTCGGGGGACATTAGTAATCAGCCCCAGCATTTT.